This T cell receptor (beta chain) was observed in a study of CD8+ T cells in alopecia areata. The table lists this clone with a count of one. The junction departs from germline at one end; a sequencing error may be responsible. Germline V gives CDR1 SEHNR, CDR2 FQNEAQ (reference sequence). The CDR3 is made up of 11 amino acids. Alopecia areata patients provided lesional scalp punch biopsies and peripheral blood, both collected for the study. RNA was extracted and reverse transcribed into cDNA as the sequencing template. TCRdb's table, derived via immunoSEQ multiplex PCR, lists solely in-frame clones and lacks some. The sample has 98,000 or so clones, approximately 50% seen once.

Sequences were obtained from NKG2D-low CD8+ T cells sorted from blood. This TCR derives from a human donor with alopecia areata. The V gene is TRBV7-9, the J gene TRBJ1-1; D remains ambiguous. The CDR3 bases are TGTGCCAGCAGCTTATACCCAGAGATTTGCTTT. Protein sequence: CASSLYPEICF.